These 29 T cell receptor beta chains were sequenced from one sample in a study of tumor and adjacent non-tumor tissue in lung cancer. No cell sorting was done before RNA was extracted from the tissue. More than 3 cm separated this lung sample from the edge of the tumor. TCRbeta libraries were built with three rounds of nested PCR, modified from ARM-PCR. TCRdb re-called the multiplex PCR reads through MiXCR, storing one row per CDR3 protein. Of some 68,000 distinct CDR3 sequences listed, 76% were seen once; the top ten hold 45%. Sequencing used distant non-tumor lung tissue. These receptors were collected from a man aged 60-69 years with non-small cell lung cancer.

A remark on this clonotype: The conserved final phenylalanine or tryptophan is absent from the CDR3, which likely points to a read error. The chain's CDR3 is CASSLTPGVEAFS. As DNA, the CDR3 is TGTGCCAGCAGCTTAACGCCGGGGGTTGAAGCTTTCTCT. The J gene is TRBJ1-1, the V gene TRBV11-1, with D perhaps matching TRBD1 (5 bases). The V and J ends lost 2 bases and 7 bases respectively, with 11 bases between them. Per germline, CDR1 SGHAT and CDR2 FQDESV (reference sequence). This CDR3 contains 13 residues.

As for this clonotype: Sequence at one end of the junction differs from germline and may be a read error. This rearrangement joins TRBV5-6 to TRBJ2-7; 7 positions agree with TRBD1. This CDR3 has 13 amino acids. Per germline, CDR1 SGHDT and CDR2 YYEEEE. The CDR3 coding sequence is TGTACCAGCAGCTTGGGAAAGGGGGCTGTGAAGTACTTC. It yields the protein CTSSLGKGAVKYF.

Notes on this clonotype: Because the CDR3 is missing its conserved closing phenylalanine or tryptophan, this is likely a read error. The genes are TRBV6-6 and TRBJ2-5; TRBD2 agrees at 8 bases. After removal of 0 bases from V and 2 bases from J, the junction contained 5 bases not matched to a gene. The germline V gene encodes CDR1 MNHNY and CDR2 SVGAGI (reference sequence). The length of the CDR3 is 16 residues. The CDR3 bases are TGTGCCAGCAGTTACTCGACAACTAGCGGTCAAGAGACCCAGTACTCC. It codes for CASSYSTTSGQETQYS.

This clonotype has a single count. A much larger clone differs by one base, so this may be a read error. This CDR3 is CCARVQGVRVGQPQHF. DNA of the CDR3: TGCTGTGCTAGAGTACAGGGCGTAAGAGTGGGACAGCCCCAGCATTTT. This rearrangement joins TRBV20-1 to TRBJ1-5; D possibly corresponds to TRBD1 (6 bases). Germline lookup yields CDR1 DFQATT and CDR2 SNEGSKA (reference sequence). The CDR3 spans 16 residues.

This clonotype was detected ten times or more. J is TRBJ2-1 and V is TRBV7-3; D may be TRBD1 or TRBD2 (6 bases each). V was cut by 1 base and J by 3 bases, with 19 bases left in between. Germline values: CDR1 SGHTA, CDR2 FQGTGA. The CDR3 length is 18 residues. CDR3 bases: TGTGCCAGCAGCTTAATAGGGGGACTCCCCAAGGACTACAATGAGCAGTTCTTC. Translation gives CASSLIGGLPKDYNEQFF.

Points on this clonotype: Mismatch with germline at one junction end may stem from a read error. The rearrangement uses TRBV6-2 or TRBV6-3 and TRBJ2-7, with 13 bases fitting TRBD2. The CDR3 spans 19 residues. Looked up from germline, CDR1 is MNHEY and CDR2 is SVGEGT. The CDR3 coding sequence is TGTGCCAGCAATTCCGGACTAGCGGGAGTTGTAATTAGTTCCTATGAGCAGTACTTC. Amino acids: CASNSGLAGVVISSYEQYF.

Comments on this clonotype: A read error may account for a junction end that differs from germline. V is TRBV5-5 and J is TRBJ1-2, with a possible D match to TRBD1 (5 bases). The germline CDR1 and CDR2 sequences are SGHKS and YYEKEE (reference sequence). The CDR3 runs 12 residues. This CDR3 is CASSLGGHGYTF. The DNA of the CDR3 is TGTGCCAGCAGTTTGGGGGGTCATGGCTACACCTTC.

Notes on this clonotype: At one of its ends the junction is not consistent with the germline gene, which may arise from a read error. The V call is TRBV29-1, the J call TRBJ2-3; 7 nucleotides agree with TRBD2. The CDR3 loop spans 16 amino acids. CDR1 is SQVTM, CDR2 ANQGSEA, per germline. Written as DNA, the CDR3 is TGCGGCGTTGGAGCGGGATGCATTGGAGGCACAGATATGCAGTATTTT. This gives the protein CGVGAGCIGGTDMQYF.

Remarks on this clonotype: The conserved phenylalanine or tryptophan is not found at the CDR3 terminus, so this likely reflects a read error. The chain has TRBV10-2 and TRBJ1-6; D unresolved. CDR1 WSHSY and CDR2 SAAADI come from the germline V gene. The V end was cut by 7 bases, the J end by 3 bases, with 7 bases between. This CDR3 contains 13 residues. The CDR3 reads CASIDGYNSPLHL. CDR3 coding DNA: TGCGCCAGCATAGACGGCTATAATTCACCCCTCCACCTT.

The V gene is TRBV7-9, the J gene TRBJ2-3; a weak D match, TRBD2 (5 bases). This CDR3 has 16 residues. The V gene lost 1 base and the J gene lost 0 bases, with 11 bases spanning the gap. In germline, CDR1 is SEHNR, CDR2 FQNEAQ (reference sequence). CDR3 sequence: CASSLGADSSTDTQYF. In DNA form, the CDR3 reads TGTGCCAGCAGCTTAGGTGCGGACTCCAGCACAGATACGCAGTATTTT.

On this clonotype itself: Its ends do not fully match the called genes, so a read error is possible. V gene TRBV4-1 combines with J gene TRBJ1-6; D is unclear. The CDR3 contains 15 residues. The V gene's germline CDR1 is MGHRA and CDR2 YSYEKL. The CDR3 loop is CVSSQGQDLVSPLHF. The CDR3 DNA is TGCGTCAGCAGCCAAGGGCAGGACTTGGTCTCACCTCTCCACTTT.

This clonotype was seen only once. At one end, the junction sequence differs from germline, possibly due to a read error. J is TRBJ1-1 and V is TRBV29-1, with D perhaps TRBD1 (5 bases). Germline V gene data show CDR1 as SQVTM and CDR2 as ANQGSEA. This CDR3 region has 11 residues. The CDR3 spells CSVRVGTEVFF. The CDR3 DNA is TGTAGCGTTAGGGTAGGGACTGAAGTTTTCTTT.

This clonotype was observed at least ten times. The V gene is TRBV28, the J gene TRBJ2-3; no clear D. The length of the CDR3 is 13 residues. CDR1 MDHEN and CDR2 SYDVKM come from the germline V gene. V gave up 5 bases and J gave up 6 bases, with 12 bases separating them. CDR3 amino acids: CASSPLRGDTQYF. In nucleotides, the CDR3 is TGTGCCAGCAGTCCCCTCCGAGGTGATACGCAGTATTTT. The whole variable domain, filled in from reference TRBV28 and TRBJ2-3, reads DVKVTQSSRYLVKRTGEKVFLECVQDMDHENMFWYRQDPGLGLRLIYFSYDVKMKEKGDIPEGYSVSREKKERFSLILESASTNQTSMYLCASSPLRGDTQYFGPGTRLTVL.

With regard to this clonotype: This likely comes from a read error, as the CDR3 has no conserved phenylalanine or tryptophan at its end. The limits of the CDR3 on the DNA are not certain, so only TCRdb's listed CDR3 is given. This rearrangement joins TRBV11-1 to TRBJ2-2; the table calls TRBD2, which could not be checked here. CDR1 and CDR2 from the germline V gene are SGHAT and FQDESV (reference sequence). A total of 14 residues make up the CDR3, ends included. CDR3 sequence reads: CASSYTRGTGELFY.

This clonotype was seen many times. The genes are TRBV28 and TRBJ1-5; D uncertain. Deletions cut 3 bases from V and 0 bases from J, with 9 bases between. This CDR3 has 15 amino acids. CDR1 is MDHEN, CDR2 SYDVKM, per germline. CDR3 nucleotides: TGTGCCAGCAGTTTGTCGGGGTCTAGCAATCAGCCCCAGCATTTT. Residues: CASSLSGSSNQPQHF.

The CDR3 bases are TGCAGTGCTACTACAAGGGACTATCGGCCCCAGCATTTT. It specifies CSATTRDYRPQHF. This chain links TRBV20-1 with TRBJ1-5, with D perhaps TRBD1 (5 bases). Trimming pared 4 bases from V and 9 bases from J, leaving 16 bases between. Germline loops: CDR1 DFQATT, CDR2 SNEGSKA (reference sequence). The CDR3 covers 13 residues.

As for this clonotype: The junction differs from germline at one of its ends, possibly a read error. This rearrangement joins TRBV7-3 to TRBJ2-3; unclear D gene. CDR3 size: 15 residues. In germline, CDR1 is SGHTA, CDR2 FQGTGA. CDR3 amino acids: CASSLWGPPADKQYF. CDR3 sequence (DNA): TGTGCCAGCAGCTTATGGGGTCCGCCGGCAGATAAGCAGTATTTT.

This clonotype was seen at least ten times. The chain combines TRBV29-1 with TRBJ2-1; D uncertain. Trimming pared 4 bases from V and 2 bases from J, leaving 15 bases between. Germline values: CDR1 SQVTM, CDR2 ANQGSEA. This CDR3 has 15 residues. Written as DNA, the CDR3 is TGCAGCGTTGGGGGTGGGCGGATCACCTACAATGAGCAGTTCTTC. Its translation is CSVGGGRITYNEQFF.

This clonotype was detected a few times. This may be a read error, as it is one base from a much larger clone. The CDR3 is CSAIGTSGRGYYNEQFF. The DNA for the CDR3 is TGCAGTGCTATCGGGACTAGCGGGAGGGGATACTACAATGAGCAGTTCTTC. The chain has TRBV20-1 and TRBJ2-1, with TRBD2 identical over 16 bases. The CDR3 has 17 amino acids. After removal of 4 bases from V and 3 bases from J, the junction contained 6 bases not matched to a gene. Germline V CDR1 and CDR2: DFQATT, SNEGSKA (reference sequence).

To note about this clonotype: The junction and the germline gene differ at one end; a read error may be behind it. The V gene is TRBV6-2 or TRBV6-3, the J gene TRBJ1-1; possibly TRBD1 for D (5 bases). Per germline, CDR1 MNHEY and CDR2 SVGEGT. The CDR3 is 13 residues long. As DNA, the CDR3 is TGTGCCAGCACTTTTTCAGGGAATACTGAAGTTTTCTTT. Translation gives CASTFSGNTEVFF.

About this clonotype itself: The junction departs from the called germline gene at one end, perhaps through a read error. CDR3 in DNA: TGTGCCACACAGAGGGTATCCTCGAACTCTGAAGCTTTCTTT. This gives the protein CATQRVSSNSEAFF. This chain links TRBV6-5 with TRBJ1-1; D remains ambiguous. CDR3 size: 14 residues. Germline V gives CDR1 MNHEY, CDR2 SVGAGI.

V gene TRBV28 combines with J gene TRBJ2-7; TRBD2 agrees at 11 bases. CDR3 length equals 15 residues. J lost 6 bases, V lost 5 bases, and 9 bases had no gene match. Germline V gene sequence: CDR1 MDHEN, CDR2 SYDVKM. The CDR3 here is CASSISLAGGREQYF. In DNA, the CDR3 is TGTGCCAGCAGTATAAGTCTAGCGGGAGGACGCGAGCAGTACTTC.

As for this clonotype: Lacking the conserved final phenylalanine or tryptophan, this CDR3 likely reflects a read error. The limits of the CDR3 on the DNA are not certain, so only TCRdb's listed CDR3 is given. The rearrangement uses TRBV29-1 and TRBJ2-1; whether TRBD1, the table's D call, matches the DNA was not checked. CDR1 and CDR2 from the germline V gene are SQVTM and ANQGSEA. Termini included, the CDR3 measures 10 amino acids. CDR3 sequence: CSALRDEQFI.

This clonotype was recorded many times. J is TRBJ2-5 and V is TRBV12-3 or TRBV12-4; D possibly corresponds to TRBD1 (6 bases). The V end was cut by 7 bases, the J end by 4 bases, with 19 bases between. CDR3 length: 15 amino acids. As DNA, the CDR3 is TGTGCCAGCATCCACGGACAGCATTGGGGAGAGACCCAGTACTTC. Its protein is CASIHGQHWGETQYF.

In the case of this clonotype: A junction end diverges from the germline sequence, so it may reflect a read error. J is TRBJ1-2 and V is TRBV4-1, with 8 bases fitting TRBD1. The CDR3 is 15 residues long. Germline lookup yields CDR1 MGHRA and CDR2 YSYEKL. The CDR3 here is CASSQDGQGLYDYTF. CDR3 DNA sequence: TGCGCCAGCAGCCAAGACGGACAGGGTCTCTATGACTACACCTTC.

The V and J genes are TRBV29-1 and TRBJ2-3; a weak D match, TRBD2 (6 bases). CDR3 length equals 15 residues. In germline, CDR1 is SQVTM, CDR2 ANQGSEA. CDR3 protein: CSVIPLEGRTDTQYF. The CDR3 DNA is TGCAGTGTTATCCCACTAGAGGGGAGGACAGATACGCAGTATTTT.

The V call is TRBV6-2 or TRBV6-3, the J call TRBJ2-7; the D gene could be TRBD1 or TRBD2 (5 bases each). CDR1 is MNHEY, CDR2 SVGEGT, per germline. This CDR3 has 13 residues. V was trimmed by 7 bases and J by 5 bases, leaving 15 bases between them. The CDR3 DNA reads TGTGCCAGCAAGGGACCCACCCGTAACGAGCAGTACTTC. It is translated as CASKGPTRNEQYF.

About this clonotype itself: A read error may produce the germline difference seen at one junction end. The rearrangement uses TRBV24-1 and TRBJ1-5; D unclear. CDR3 length equals 13 residues. Germline V CDR1 and CDR2: KGHDR, SFDVKD. CDR3 residues: CATQYDSNQPHHF. The DNA of the CDR3 is TGTGCCACCCAATACGATAGCAATCAGCCCCACCATTTT.

For this clonotype: The junction departs from the called germline gene at one end, perhaps through a read error. The rearrangement uses TRBV4-1 and TRBJ2-5; no firm D call. This CDR3 is 14 amino acids long. Germline V gives CDR1 MGHRA, CDR2 YSYEKL. The CDR3 sequence: CVSRQDLGVETQYF. CDR3 coding DNA: TGCGTCAGCAGACAAGATCTGGGTGTAGAGACCCAGTACTTC.